The clone carrying this TCR beta chain was recorded many times. These data are taken from a study of T cells in Graves' hyperthyroidism and ophthalmopathy. The length of the CDR3 is 15 residues. The V end was cut by 2 bases, the J end by 6 bases, with 17 bases between. CDR1 is SGHTA and CDR2 is FQGTGA in the germline V gene. Authors of the study amplified TCR beta CDR3 regions from RNA transcripts. With the HTBI primer set, the TCR CDR3 went through a first round of RT-PCR. TCRdb analysed the multiplex PCR reads with MiXCR anew, one entry per CDR3 protein. The sample shows 500,000 to 650,000 distinct CDR3 sequences, roughly 15% of them seen only once. Inclusion characteristics of ophthalmopathy patients comprised a Clinical Activity Score of at least 3, a NOSPECS grade of at least 4, and duration under 3 months. Out of 10 ml of fresh peripheral blood came the PBMCs.

The chain recombines TRBV7-3 with TRBJ2-7; D may be TRBD1 or TRBD2 (6 bases each). This clonotype was obtained from a woman aged 18-30 years with Graves' ophthalmopathy. Sequenced: blood. Here the CDR3 DNA reads TGTGCCAGCAGCTTATCCGGGGGCCAGGATGGCGAGCAGTACTTC. Translation: CASSLSGGQDGEQYF.